The 6 T cell receptor beta chains below come from one sample, sequenced in a study of cytomegalovirus exposure and HLA in healthy donors. Profiling relied on immunoSEQ multiplex PCR, and the TCRdb table lists in-frame clones only, not all of them. The sample includes roughly 330,000 clones, about nine tenths of them seen just once. The sample consisted of PBMCs. The source of these receptors is a woman in her twenties or thirties in good health and CMV-seropositive.

The chain is built from TRBV25-1 and TRBJ2-7; D gene unclear. The germline V gene encodes CDR1 MGHDK and CDR2 SYGVNS. The CDR3 loop spans 13 amino acids. Deletions cut 2 bases from V and 1 base from J, with 6 bases between. This CDR3 reads CASSEVGSYEQYF. The CDR3 DNA is TGTGCCAGCAGTGAAGTTGGTTCCTACGAGCAGTACTTC.

This sequence joins TRBV18 and TRBJ1-2; tentatively, D is TRBD1 (6 bases). Germline V gene sequence: CDR1 KGHSH, CDR2 LQKENI. CDR3 length equals 15 residues. Deletions cut 0 bases from V and 1 base from J, with 9 bases between. CDR3 nucleotide sequence: TGTGCCAGCTCACCACCGGAGGGGGTTAACTATGGCTACACCTTC. As protein: CASSPPEGVNYGYTF.

CDR3 sequence reads: CASSEEGGNLDTQYF. The DNA for the CDR3 is TGTGCCAGCAGTGAAGAGGGGGGTAACTTAGATACGCAGTATTTT. The chain recombines TRBV2 with TRBJ2-3, with D tentatively TRBD1 or TRBD2 (6 bases each). CDR3 length: 15 residues. Germline V CDR1 and CDR2: SNHLY, FYNNEI. The germline V and J ends were trimmed by 1 base and 5 bases, with 13 bases remaining between them.

This sequence joins TRBV28 and TRBJ1-2, with TRBD1 identical over 7 bases. CDR3 length: 16 residues. Germline CDR1 is MDHEN and CDR2 is SYDVKM. The V segment lost 3 bases and the J segment 4 bases; nucleotides outside the gene matches: 11. The CDR3 reads CASSFGDRPWGYGYTF. CDR3 sequence (DNA): TGTGCCAGCAGTTTCGGGGACAGACCTTGGGGCTATGGCTACACCTTC.

The chain is built from TRBV7-2 and TRBJ2-7; 8 bases align to TRBD2. In germline, CDR1 is SGHTA, CDR2 FQGNSA. CDR3 length: 15 residues. Trimming cost V 0 bases and J 5 bases; bases outside gene matches: 6. The CDR3 nucleotides are TGTGCCAGCAGCTTAGCGCTTAGCGGGGTAGACGAGCAGTACTTC. This translates into CASSLALSGVDEQYF.

The chain carries TRBV7-2 and TRBJ2-3; D not resolved. The germline CDR1 and CDR2 sequences are SGHTA and FQGNSA. V was cut by 5 bases and J by 2 bases, with 11 bases left in between. The CDR3 has 14 amino acids. CDR3 nucleotide sequence: TGTGCCAGCAGCCAAAGACCCGCCACAGATACGCAGTATTTT. Amino acid sequence: CASSQRPATDTQYF.